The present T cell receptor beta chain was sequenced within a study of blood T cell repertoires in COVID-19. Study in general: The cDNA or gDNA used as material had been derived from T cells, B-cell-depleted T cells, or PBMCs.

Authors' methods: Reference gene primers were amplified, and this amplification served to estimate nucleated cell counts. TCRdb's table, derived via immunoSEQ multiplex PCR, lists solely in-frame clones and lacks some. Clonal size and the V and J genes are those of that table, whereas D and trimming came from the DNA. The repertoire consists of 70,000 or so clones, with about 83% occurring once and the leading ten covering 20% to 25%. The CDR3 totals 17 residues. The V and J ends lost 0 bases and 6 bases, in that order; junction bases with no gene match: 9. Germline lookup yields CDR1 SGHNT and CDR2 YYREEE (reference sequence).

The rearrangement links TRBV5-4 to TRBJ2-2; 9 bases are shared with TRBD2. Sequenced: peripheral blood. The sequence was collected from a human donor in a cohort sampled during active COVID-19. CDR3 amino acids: CASSLEGGLAGAGELFF. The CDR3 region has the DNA TGTGCCAGCAGCTTGGAGGGGGGACTAGCCGGGGCCGGGGAGCTGTTTTTT.